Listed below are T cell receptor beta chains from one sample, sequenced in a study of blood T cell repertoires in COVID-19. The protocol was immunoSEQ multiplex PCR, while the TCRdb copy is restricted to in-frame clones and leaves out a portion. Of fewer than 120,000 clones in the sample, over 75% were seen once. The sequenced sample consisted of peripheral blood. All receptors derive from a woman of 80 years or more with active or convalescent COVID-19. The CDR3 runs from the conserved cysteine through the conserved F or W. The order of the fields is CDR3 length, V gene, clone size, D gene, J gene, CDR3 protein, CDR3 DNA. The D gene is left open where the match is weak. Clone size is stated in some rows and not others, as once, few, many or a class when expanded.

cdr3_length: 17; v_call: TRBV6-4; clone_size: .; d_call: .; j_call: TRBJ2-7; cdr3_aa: CASTPVSPGTLRSEQYF; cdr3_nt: TGTGCCAGCACCCCTGTAAGCCCCGGGACTCTCAGGAGTGAGCAGTACTTC
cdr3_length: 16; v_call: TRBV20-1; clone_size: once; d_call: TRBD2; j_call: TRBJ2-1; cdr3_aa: CSASGLAGVLGNEQFF; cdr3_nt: TGCAGTGCCAGTGGACTAGCGGGAGTTCTGGGCAATGAGCAGTTCTTC
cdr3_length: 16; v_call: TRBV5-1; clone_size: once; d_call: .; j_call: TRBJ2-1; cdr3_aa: CASSLADNRPYNEQFF; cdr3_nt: TGCGCCAGCAGCTTGGCCGACAACAGACCTTACAATGAGCAGTTCTTC
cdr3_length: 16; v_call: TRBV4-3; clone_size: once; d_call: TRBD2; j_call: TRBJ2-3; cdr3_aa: CASSQSAGAETDTQYF; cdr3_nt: TGCGCCAGCAGCCAGTCAGCGGGAGCTGAAACAGATACGCAGTATTTT
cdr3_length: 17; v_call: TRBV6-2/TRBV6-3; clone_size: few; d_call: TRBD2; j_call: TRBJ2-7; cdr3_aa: CASSYLLAGGPRIEQYF; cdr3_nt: TGTGCCAGCAGTTACTTGCTAGCGGGAGGGCCTAGGATCGAGCAGTACTTC
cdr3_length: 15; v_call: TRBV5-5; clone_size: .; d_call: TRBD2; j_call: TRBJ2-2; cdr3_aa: CASSSLAGLTGELFF; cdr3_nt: TGTGCCAGCAGCTCCCTAGCGGGATTAACCGGGGAGCTGTTTTTT
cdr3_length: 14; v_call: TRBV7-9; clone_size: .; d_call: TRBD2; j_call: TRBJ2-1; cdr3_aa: CASSQGLAGYQQFF; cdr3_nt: TGTGCCAGCAGCCAGGGGCTAGCGGGATACCAGCAGTTCTTC
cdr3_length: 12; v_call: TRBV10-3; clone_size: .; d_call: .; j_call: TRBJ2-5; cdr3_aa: CAISVAGETQYF; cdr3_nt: TGTGCCATCAGTGTTGCAGGGGAGACCCAGTACTTC
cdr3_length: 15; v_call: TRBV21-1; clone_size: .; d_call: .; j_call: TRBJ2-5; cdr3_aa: CASSNADRGLETQYF; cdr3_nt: TGTGCCAGCAGCAACGCGGACAGGGGGCTAGAGACCCAGTACTTC
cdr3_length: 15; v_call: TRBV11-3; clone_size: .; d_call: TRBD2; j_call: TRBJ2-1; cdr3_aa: CASSPTSGDYNEQFF; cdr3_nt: TGTGCCAGCAGCCCTACTAGCGGGGATTACAATGAGCAGTTCTTC
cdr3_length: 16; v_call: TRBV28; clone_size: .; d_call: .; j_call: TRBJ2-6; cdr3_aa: CASSSGTGSGANVLTF; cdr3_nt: TGTGCCAGCAGTTCCGGAACAGGGTCCGGGGCCAACGTCCTGACTTTC
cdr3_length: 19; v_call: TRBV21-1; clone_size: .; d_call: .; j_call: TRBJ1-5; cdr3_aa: CASSKASDRGEVSNQPQHF; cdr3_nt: TGTGCCAGCAGCAAAGCTTCAGACAGGGGTGAAGTGAGCAATCAGCCCCAGCATTTT
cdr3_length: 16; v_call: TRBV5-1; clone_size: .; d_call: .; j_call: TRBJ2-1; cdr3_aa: CASSRTVPAKHDEQFF; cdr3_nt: TGCGCCAGCAGCAGGACAGTCCCCGCTAAACACGATGAGCAGTTCTTC
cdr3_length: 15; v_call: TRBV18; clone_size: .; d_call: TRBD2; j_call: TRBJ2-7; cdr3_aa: CASSREGLVKNEQYF; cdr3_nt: TGTGCCAGCTCACGAGAGGGACTAGTTAAAAACGAGCAGTACTTC
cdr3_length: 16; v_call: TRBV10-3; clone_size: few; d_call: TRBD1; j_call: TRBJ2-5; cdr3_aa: CAISDSRDRTQETQYF; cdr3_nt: TGTGCCATCAGTGACTCTCGGGACAGGACGCAAGAGACCCAGTACTTC
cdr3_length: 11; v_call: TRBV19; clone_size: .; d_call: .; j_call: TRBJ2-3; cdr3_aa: CASGPQGRQYF; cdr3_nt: TGTGCCAGTGGACCACAGGGACGGCAGTATTTT
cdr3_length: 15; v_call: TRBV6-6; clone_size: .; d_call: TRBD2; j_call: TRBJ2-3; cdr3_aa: CASSLAREGTDTQYF; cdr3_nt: TGTGCCAGCAGTTTGGCTCGGGAGGGCACAGATACGCAGTATTTT
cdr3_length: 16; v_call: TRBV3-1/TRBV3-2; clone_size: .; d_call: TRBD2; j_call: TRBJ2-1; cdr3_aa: CASSQVPASGYNEQFF; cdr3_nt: TGTGCCAGCAGCCAAGTTCCGGCTAGCGGATACAATGAGCAGTTCTTC
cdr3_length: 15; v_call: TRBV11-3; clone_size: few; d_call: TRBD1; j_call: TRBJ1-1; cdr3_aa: CASSSRGQGNTEAFF; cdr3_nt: TGTGCCAGCAGCTCCAGGGGACAGGGAAACACTGAAGCTTTCTTT
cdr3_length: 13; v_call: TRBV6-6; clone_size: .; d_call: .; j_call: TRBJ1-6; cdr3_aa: CASSYFAESPLHF; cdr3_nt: TGTGCCAGCAGTTATTTTGCGGAGTCACCCCTCCACTTT
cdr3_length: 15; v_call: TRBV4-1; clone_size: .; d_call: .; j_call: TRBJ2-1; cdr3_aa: CASSQRLVGYNEQFF; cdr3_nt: TGCGCCAGCAGCCAAAGACTAGTCGGGTACAATGAGCAGTTCTTC
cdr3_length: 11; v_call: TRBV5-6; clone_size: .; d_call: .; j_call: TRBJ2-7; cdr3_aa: CASSFLDEQYF; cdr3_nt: TGTGCCAGCAGCTTTTTAGACGAGCAGTACTTC
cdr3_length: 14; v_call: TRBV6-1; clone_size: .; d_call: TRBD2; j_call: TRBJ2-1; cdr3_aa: CASTLAGGYNEQFF; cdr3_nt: TGTGCCAGCACCTTAGCGGGAGGATACAATGAGCAGTTCTTC
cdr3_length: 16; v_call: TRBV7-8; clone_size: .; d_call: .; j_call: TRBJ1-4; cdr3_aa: CASSPLRIVTNEKLFF; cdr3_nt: TGTGCCAGCAGCCCACTACGAATTGTTACTAATGAAAAACTGTTTTTT
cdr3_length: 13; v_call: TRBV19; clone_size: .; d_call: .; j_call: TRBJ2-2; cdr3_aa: CASSYSLAGELFF; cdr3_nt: TGTGCCAGTAGTTATAGTCTTGCCGGGGAGCTGTTTTTT
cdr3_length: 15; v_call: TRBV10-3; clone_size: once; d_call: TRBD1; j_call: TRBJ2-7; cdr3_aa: CAISDLTGGTYEQYF; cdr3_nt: TGTGCCATCAGTGATTTAACAGGGGGTACCTACGAGCAGTACTTC
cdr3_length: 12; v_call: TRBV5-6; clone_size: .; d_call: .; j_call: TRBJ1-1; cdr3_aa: CASSLLAGEAFF; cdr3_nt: TGTGCCAGCAGCTTGCTGGCAGGCGAAGCTTTCTTT
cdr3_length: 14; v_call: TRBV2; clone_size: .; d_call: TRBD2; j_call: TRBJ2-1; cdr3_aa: CASRRTSGDEEQFF; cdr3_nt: TGTGCCAGCAGACGGACTAGCGGGGACGAAGAGCAGTTCTTC
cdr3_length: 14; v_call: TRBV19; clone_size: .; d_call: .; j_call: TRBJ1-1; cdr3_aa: CASSMGDSNTEAFF; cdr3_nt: TGTGCCAGTAGTATGGGAGATTCGAACACTGAAGCTTTCTTT
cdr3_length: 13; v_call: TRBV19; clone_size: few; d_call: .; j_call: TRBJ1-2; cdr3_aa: CASSISDSYGYTF; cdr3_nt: TGTGCCAGTAGTATATCCGACAGCTATGGCTACACCTTC
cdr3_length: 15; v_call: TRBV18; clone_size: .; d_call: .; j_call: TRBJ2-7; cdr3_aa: CASSPPGRGSYEQYF; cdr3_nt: TGTGCCAGCTCACCACCGGGCCGGGGCTCCTACGAGCAGTACTTC
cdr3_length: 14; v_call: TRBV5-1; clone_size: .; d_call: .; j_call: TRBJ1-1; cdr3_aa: CASMTSGGNTEAFF; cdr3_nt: TGCGCCAGCATGACTTCCGGCGGGAACACTGAAGCTTTCTTT
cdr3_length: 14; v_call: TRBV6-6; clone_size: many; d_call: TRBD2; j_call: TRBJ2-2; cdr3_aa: CASSVSGSTGELFF; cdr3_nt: TGTGCCAGCAGTGTGAGCGGGAGCACCGGGGAGCTGTTTTTT
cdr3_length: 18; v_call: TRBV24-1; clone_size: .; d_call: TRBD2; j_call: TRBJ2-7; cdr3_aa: CATSDWEGRSKSQYEQYF; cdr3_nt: TGTGCCACCAGTGATTGGGAGGGCCGGTCTAAGTCCCAATACGAGCAGTACTTC
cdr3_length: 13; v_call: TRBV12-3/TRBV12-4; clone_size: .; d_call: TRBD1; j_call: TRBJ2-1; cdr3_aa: CASSRDSSDEQFF; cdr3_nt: TGTGCCAGCAGTCGGGACAGTAGCGATGAGCAGTTCTTC
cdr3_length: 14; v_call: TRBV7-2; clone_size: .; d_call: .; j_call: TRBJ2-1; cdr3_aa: CASRNTGSYNEQFF; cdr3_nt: TGTGCCAGCAGAAATACCGGGTCCTACAATGAGCAGTTCTTC
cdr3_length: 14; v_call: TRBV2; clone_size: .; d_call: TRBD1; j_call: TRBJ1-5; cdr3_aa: CARFRQGHNQPQHF; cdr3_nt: TGTGCCCGATTCAGACAGGGTCACAATCAGCCCCAGCATTTT
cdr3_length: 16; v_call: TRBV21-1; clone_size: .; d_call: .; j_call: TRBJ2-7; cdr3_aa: CASSTRSGQEIYEQYF; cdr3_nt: TGTGCCAGCAGCACCAGGTCGGGACAGGAGATCTACGAGCAGTACTTC
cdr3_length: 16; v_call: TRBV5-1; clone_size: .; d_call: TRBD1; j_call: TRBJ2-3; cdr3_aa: CASSFPRTGVGDTQYF; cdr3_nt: TGCGCCAGCAGCTTTCCGCGGACAGGGGTCGGGGATACGCAGTATTTT
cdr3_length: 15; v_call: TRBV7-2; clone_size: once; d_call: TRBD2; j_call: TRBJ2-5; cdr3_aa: CASSWGLAGWETQYF; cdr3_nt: TGTGCCAGCAGCTGGGGACTAGCGGGATGGGAGACCCAGTACTTC
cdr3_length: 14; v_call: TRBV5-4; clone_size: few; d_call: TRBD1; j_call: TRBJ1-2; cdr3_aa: CASSHYRGSYGYTF; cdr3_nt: TGTGCCAGCAGCCACTACAGGGGGTCCTATGGCTACACCTTC
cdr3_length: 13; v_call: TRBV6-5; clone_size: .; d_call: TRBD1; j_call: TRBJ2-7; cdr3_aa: CASSRGQYYEQYF; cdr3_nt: TGTGCCAGCAGCAGGGGACAGTACTACGAGCAGTACTTC
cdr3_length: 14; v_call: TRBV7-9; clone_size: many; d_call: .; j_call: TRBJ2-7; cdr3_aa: CASSYGQLTYEQYF; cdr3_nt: TGTGCCAGCAGCTACGGACAGCTGACCTACGAGCAGTACTTC
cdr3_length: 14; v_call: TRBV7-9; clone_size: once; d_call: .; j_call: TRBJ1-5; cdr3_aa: CASSKGRGNQPQHF; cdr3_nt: TGTGCCAGCTCTAAAGGGAGGGGCAATCAGCCCCAGCATTTT
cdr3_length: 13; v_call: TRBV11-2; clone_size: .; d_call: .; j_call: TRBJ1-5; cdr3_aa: CASSAGGNQPQHF; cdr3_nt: TGTGCCAGCTCCGCAGGGGGCAATCAGCCCCAGCATTTT
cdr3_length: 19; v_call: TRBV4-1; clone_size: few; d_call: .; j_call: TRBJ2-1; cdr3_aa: CASSQDPTSSSRSYNEQFF; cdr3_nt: TGCGCCAGCAGCCAAGATCCGACTAGTTCCTCTCGCTCCTACAATGAGCAGTTCTTC
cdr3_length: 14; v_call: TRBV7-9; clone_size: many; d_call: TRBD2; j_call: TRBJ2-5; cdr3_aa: CASSSGLVRETQYF; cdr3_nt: TGTGCCAGCAGCTCCGGACTAGTCCGGGAGACCCAGTACTTC
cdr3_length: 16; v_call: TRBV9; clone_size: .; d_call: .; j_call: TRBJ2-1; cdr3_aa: CASSALSGTVMDEQFF; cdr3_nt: TGTGCCAGCAGCGCCCTCAGCGGAACCGTTATGGATGAGCAGTTCTTC
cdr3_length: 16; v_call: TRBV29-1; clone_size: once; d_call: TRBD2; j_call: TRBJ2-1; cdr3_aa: CSVEDLLAGRYNEQFF; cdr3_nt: TGCAGCGTTGAAGATTTACTAGCGGGACGCTACAATGAGCAGTTCTTC